A single sample gave rise to the 24 T cell receptor beta chains below, sequenced in a study of blood T cell repertoires in COVID-19. TCRdb's copy holds only in-frame clones and misses some; the assay was immunoSEQ multiplex PCR. This sample carries approximately 38,000 clones, more than 90% of them seen once, and the ten largest clones take around 5.1%. Material: peripheral blood. These receptors were obtained from a woman of 80 years or more with acute or convalescent COVID-19.

The CDR3 region has the DNA TGTGCTAGTGGTTTGGGCCATACAGGGAGAATGGGTGCAGATACGCAGTATTTT. Translation: CASGLGHTGRMGADTQYF. The chain carries TRBV12-5 and TRBJ2-3; D might be TRBD1 (6 bases). The germline V gene has CDR1 LGHNT and CDR2 FRNRAP. The CDR3 is 18 residues long. Trimming pared 1 base from V and 4 bases from J, leaving 21 bases between.

V is TRBV6-1 and J is TRBJ2-1; D is possibly TRBD1 (6 bases). Germline values: CDR1 MNHNS, CDR2 SASEGT. With 6 bases removed from V and 6 bases from J, the gap between germline ends came to 15 bases. The CDR3 extends over 14 amino acids. The chain's CDR3 is CASSLTTGRNEQFF. Written as DNA, the CDR3 is TGTGCCAGCAGCCTAACTACAGGGCGCAATGAGCAGTTCTTC.

CDR3 residues: CASRRGQVKTGELFF. The CDR3 bases are TGCGCCAGCAGGCGGGGACAGGTTAAAACCGGGGAGCTGTTTTTT. The V call is TRBV5-1, the J call TRBJ2-2; TRBD1 aligns across 8 bases. The ends lost 5 bases at V and 5 bases at J; junction bases unmatched: 8. CDR1 is SGHRS and CDR2 is YFSETQ in the germline V gene. The CDR3 runs 15 residues.

In its sample, this clone was seen once. J is TRBJ2-2 and V is TRBV7-9, with D possibly matching TRBD1 (5 bases). V lost 6 bases and J 4 bases, leaving 12 bases between the germline ends. This CDR3 is 14 amino acids long. Germline CDR1 is SEHNR and CDR2 is FQNEAQ (reference sequence). The CDR3 sequence: CASSFTGSTGELFF. The CDR3 nucleotides are TGTGCCAGCAGTTTTACAGGTTCCACCGGGGAGCTGTTTTTT. The entire variable domain, with the rest obtained from reference TRBV7-9 and TRBJ2-2, is as follows: DTGVSQNPRHKITKRGQNVTFRCDPISEHNRLYWYRQTLGQGPEFLTYFQNEAQLEKSRLLSDRFSAERPKGSFSTLEIQRTEQGDSAMYLCASSFTGSTGELFFGEGSRLTVL.

The V call is TRBV29-1, the J call TRBJ1-2; 8 bases agree with TRBD1. The CDR3 extends over 15 amino acids. Losses at the gene ends were 1 base for V and 4 bases for J; bases not matched to a gene: 8. Germline V gene data show CDR1 as SQVTM and CDR2 as ANQGSEA. This chain's CDR3 is CSVEGEAGGGYGYTF. The CDR3 DNA is TGCAGCGTTGAAGGAGAGGCAGGGGGCGGCTATGGCTACACCTTC.

The chain links TRBV6-1 to TRBJ1-5, with D possibly TRBD1 on 5 matching bases. Germline values: CDR1 MNHNS, CDR2 SASEGT. The CDR3 contains 17 residues. The V gene lost 3 bases and the J gene lost 4 bases, with 19 bases spanning the gap. This chain's CDR3 is CASSEIRGKGANQPQHF. DNA for the CDR3: TGTGCCAGCAGTGAGATTCGTGGGAAAGGGGCAAATCAGCCCCAGCATTTT.

This chain links TRBV5-1 with TRBJ1-5; possible D gene TRBD1, 6 bases. Germline V gene sequence: CDR1 SGHRS, CDR2 YFSETQ. V dropped 3 bases and J dropped 7 bases, with 14 bases sitting between them. CDR3 size: 14 residues. The CDR3 spells CASSSGDLGQPQHF. CDR3 nucleotide sequence: TGCGCCAGCAGCTCAGGGGATTTGGGGCAGCCCCAGCATTTT.

The chain links TRBV19 to TRBJ1-5; 8 nucleotides match TRBD1. V gave up 1 base and J gave up 4 bases; unmatched junction bases: 3. Per germline, CDR1 LNHDA and CDR2 SQIVND (reference sequence). The CDR3 runs 15 residues. The CDR3 DNA reads TGTGCCAGTAGTATAGCAGGGGGCCGTAATCAGCCCCAGCATTTT. Its translation: CASSIAGGRNQPQHF. Complete variable domain (other parts from reference TRBV19 and TRBJ1-5): DGGITQSPKYLFRKEGQNVTLSCEQNLNHDAMYWYRQDPGQGLRLIYYSQIVNDFQKGDIAEGYSVSREKKESFPLTVTSAQKNPTAFYLCASSIAGGRNQPQHFGDGTRLSIL.

The J gene is TRBJ1-1, the V gene TRBV10-1, with a possible D match to TRBD1 (5 bases). Germline-derived CDR1 and CDR2 are WNHNN and SYGVQD (reference sequence). V lost 6 bases and J lost 0, with 8 bases in between. The CDR3 has 13 amino acids. The CDR3: CASRRGLNTEAFF. The DNA for the CDR3 is TGCGCCAGCAGAAGGGGCTTGAACACTGAAGCTTTCTTT.

The V gene is TRBV9, the J gene TRBJ1-1, with unresolved D. Germline-derived CDR1 and CDR2 are SGDLS and YYNGEE. V dropped 4 bases and J dropped 11 bases, with 15 bases sitting between them. The CDR3 runs 12 residues. In DNA, the CDR3 is TGTGCCAGCAGCCCCGGAAGGGAGAAGGCTTTCTTT. The encoded protein is CASSPGREKAFF.

This clone appeared a few times. The chain recombines TRBV16 with TRBJ1-5; D unclear. The germline CDR1 and CDR2 sequences are KGHSY and FQNENV. CDR3 size: 14 residues. Trimming cost V 1 base and J 7 bases, with 11 bases left between them. As DNA, the CDR3 is TGTGCCAGCAGCCAATTACGGGTGGAGCAGCCCCAGCATTTT. Amino acid sequence: CASSQLRVEQPQHF.

This clone was found a few times. The chain employs TRBV7-9 and TRBJ1-2; D is perhaps TRBD1 (6 bases). The CDR3 contains 14 residues. In germline, CDR1 is SEHNR, CDR2 FQNEAQ (reference sequence). V lost 5 bases, J lost 5 bases, and 15 bases lay in between. The CDR3, as DNA: TGTGCCAGCAGCGCACTTCGGGACATTTATGGCTACACCTTC. It specifies CASSALRDIYGYTF.

This clone was observed a single time. The V call is TRBV11-1, the J call TRBJ1-1; D remains unclear. Trimming shortened V by 3 bases and J by 2 bases, and 13 bases separated the two germline ends. Germline V gene lookup returns CDR1 SGHAT and CDR2 FQDESV (reference sequence). This CDR3 comprises 15 residues. The CDR3 here is CASSFVGQLNTEAFF. In nucleotides, the CDR3 is TGTGCCAGCAGCTTCGTTGGGCAGCTTAACACTGAAGCTTTCTTT.

J is TRBJ1-4 and V is TRBV30, with a tentative D call TRBD1 (5 bases). CDR1 is GTSNPN and CDR2 is SVGIG in the germline V gene (reference sequence). Trimming took 8 bases from V and 3 from J, leaving 25 bases between them. This CDR3 comprises 17 residues. The CDR3 loop is CAPGVPEGVRANEKLFF. In DNA form, the CDR3 reads TGTGCCCCTGGTGTTCCTGAAGGGGTTAGGGCTAATGAAAAACTGTTTTTT.

This rearrangement joins TRBV3-1 (or the pseudogene TRBV3-2) to TRBJ1-2; 7 nucleotides line up with TRBD1. CDR1 and CDR2 from the germline V gene are LGHDT and YNNKEL (reference sequence). The V gene end was trimmed by 0 bases and the J gene end by 7 bases; junction bases not matched to a gene: 8. The CDR3 covers 15 residues. CDR3 loop: CASSQDLISGGGYTF. CDR3 in DNA: TGTGCCAGCAGCCAAGACCTAATTTCAGGGGGTGGCTACACCTTC.

The rearrangement joins TRBV5-4 to TRBJ2-4, with a weak D call TRBD1 (7 bases). The CDR3 runs 15 residues. Germline CDR1 SGHNT, CDR2 YYREEE (reference sequence). The V end lost 4 bases, the J end lost 7 bases, and 18 bases lay between the germline ends. The chain's CDR3 is CASSQGGQRGNIQYF. CDR3 DNA: TGTGCCAGCAGCCAGGGGGGACAGAGGGGGAACATTCAGTACTTC.

This clone was detected once. This chain uses TRBV5-1 with TRBJ2-2; tentatively, D is TRBD1 (6 bases). The CDR3 consists of 14 residues. Trimming cost V 4 bases and J 4 bases, with 11 bases left between them. CDR1 SGHRS and CDR2 YFSETQ come from the germline V gene. CDR3 nucleotide sequence: TGCGCCAGCAGCAACACAGGGTCCACCGGGGAGCTGTTTTTT. Its translation is CASSNTGSTGELFF.

The rearrangement joins TRBV28 to TRBJ2-7; 7 nucleotides align to TRBD1. The CDR3 is made up of 13 amino acids. The germline gives CDR1 MDHEN, CDR2 SYDVKM. Losses at the gene ends were 7 bases for V and 2 bases for J; bases not matched to a gene: 5. This CDR3 is CASIGQDPYEQYF. CDR3 DNA sequence: TGTGCCAGCATAGGACAGGATCCCTACGAGCAGTACTTC.

CDR3 amino acids: CASSYGVAGSQETQYF. CDR3 nucleotide sequence: TGTGCCAGCAGCTATGGAGTAGCGGGATCCCAAGAGACCCAGTACTTC. V is TRBV7-6 and J is TRBJ2-5; 8 bases line up with TRBD2. This CDR3 contains 16 residues. CDR1 is SGHVS and CDR2 is FNYEAQ in the germline V gene. The V gene end was trimmed by 4 bases and the J gene end by 1 base; junction bases not matched to a gene: 8.

This clone has only one observation. The chain links TRBV7-2 to TRBJ1-2; D perhaps matches TRBD1 (5 bases). The CDR3 consists of 13 residues. Trimming cost V 2 bases and J 4 bases, with 8 bases left between them. The germline V gene encodes CDR1 SGHTA and CDR2 FQGNSA. CDR3 bases: TGTGCCAGCAGCTTAACGACAGCCTATGGCTACACCTTC. Translated, it gives CASSLTTAYGYTF.

The chain employs TRBV7-2 and TRBJ2-1; D may be TRBD1 (6 bases). The CDR3 spans 14 residues. CDR1 and CDR2 (germline): SGHTA, FQGNSA. V dropped 3 bases and J dropped 10 bases, with 16 bases sitting between them. CDR3 nucleotide sequence: TGTGCCAGCAGCTTCACATCACAGGGTTTGGAGCAGTTCTTC. It specifies CASSFTSQGLEQFF.

About this clone: This sample includes further DNA sequences coding for the same CDR3. The chain uses TRBV6-5 and TRBJ1-2, with 9 nucleotides matching TRBD1. CDR1 is MNHEY, CDR2 SVGAGI, per germline. This CDR3 is 13 amino acids long. V lost 6 bases, J lost 8 bases, and 7 bases stayed unmatched. The CDR3 sequence: CASRQQGAGGYTF. CDR3 coding DNA: TGTGCCAGCAGGCAACAGGGGGCGGGCGGCTACACCTTC.

The rearrangement joins TRBV19 to TRBJ1-4; D possibly corresponds to TRBD1 (5 bases). V was pared by 9 bases and J by 4 bases, with 18 bases between. The germline CDR1 and CDR2 sequences are LNHDA and SQIVND (reference sequence). This CDR3 is built from 15 residues. The CDR3 reads CARSRDRQVNEKLFF. CDR3 DNA sequence: TGTGCCAGGAGCAGGGATCGGCAGGTTAATGAAAAACTGTTTTTT.

The chain recombines TRBV6-2 or TRBV6-3 with TRBJ2-5; 11 positions agree with TRBD2. Germline V gene sequence: CDR1 MNHEY, CDR2 SVGEGT. V was clipped by 6 bases and J by 2 bases; unmatched bases: 8. This CDR3 contains 16 residues. The CDR3 DNA is TGTGCCAGCAGCCGCGGACTAGCGGGCACGCAAGAGACCCAGTACTTC. Protein product: CASSRGLAGTQETQYF.